The 26 T cell receptor beta chains in this list originate from one sample, sequenced in a study of T cells and Merkel cell carcinoma outcomes. Sequencing was performed with immunoSEQ multiplex PCR; in TCRdb, only in-frame clones are kept and a portion is missing. The sample consists of some 15,000 clones, about 87% of them appearing once. Sequenced sample: tumor tissue from Merkel cell carcinoma. Every receptor here comes from a human donor with Merkel cell carcinoma.

This clone is a singleton in its sample. J is TRBJ1-5 and V is TRBV4-1, with D perhaps TRBD1 (6 bases). The V end lost 4 bases, the J end lost 3 bases, and 13 bases lay between the germline ends. Germline V gene sequence: CDR1 MGHRA, CDR2 YSYEKL. This CDR3 is 15 amino acids long. The CDR3 DNA is TGCGCCAGCAGCCTTCAGGACAGCTCCAATCAGCCCCAGCATTTT. This gives the protein CASSLQDSSNQPQHF.

The gene calls are TRBV4-1 and TRBJ2-7; possibly TRBD1 for D (5 bases). This CDR3 is built from 15 residues. Germline V gene lookup returns CDR1 MGHRA and CDR2 YSYEKL. Trimming pared 0 bases from V and 0 bases from J, leaving 9 bases between. CDR3 amino acids: CASSQDQQASYEQYF. CDR3 sequence (DNA): TGCGCCAGCAGCCAAGATCAACAGGCCTCCTACGAGCAGTACTTC.

This clone has only one observation. V gene TRBV4-1 combines with J gene TRBJ2-7; no firm D call. The CDR3 runs to 17 residues. Germline V gene sequence: CDR1 MGHRA, CDR2 YSYEKL. Trimming cost V 4 bases and J 5 bases, with 24 bases left between them. The CDR3 bases are TGCGCCAGCAGCCTACTCCCGAGTGGGCTGATTCTGAACGAGCAGTACTTC. This encodes CASSLLPSGLILNEQYF.

The rearrangement uses TRBV9 and TRBJ2-2; TRBD2 matches 7 bases. V shed 0 bases, J shed 3 bases, and the junction held 2 bases outside the gene matches. The CDR3 length is 15 residues. The germline V gene encodes CDR1 SGDLS and CDR2 YYNGEE. The CDR3 bases are TGTGCCAGCAGCGTAGTGGGGGGGTACACCGGGGAGCTGTTTTTT. Translation gives CASSVVGGYTGELFF.

This chain links TRBV27 with TRBJ1-5; possible D gene TRBD1, 6 bases. CDR1 and CDR2 from the germline V gene are MNHEY and SMNVEV (reference sequence). This CDR3 has 13 amino acids. The V gene lost 6 bases and the J gene lost 7 bases, with 13 bases spanning the gap. In DNA, the CDR3 is TGTGCCAGCAGGAACAGGGAGGGGCAGCCCCAGCATTTT. Residues: CASRNREGQPQHF.

On this clone: One end of the junction does not line up with germline, which may come from a read error. The rearrangement joins TRBV5-1 to TRBJ1-1, with unresolved D. This CDR3 has 14 amino acids. Germline V gene data show CDR1 as SGHRS and CDR2 as YFSETQ. The CDR3 sequence is CASTWGIPEAEAFF. The CDR3 DNA follows: TGTGCCAGCACCTGGGGTATACCCGAGGCTGAAGCTTTCTTT. Drawing the rest from reference TRBV5-1 and TRBJ1-1, the complete variable domain is KAGVTQTPRYLIKTRGQQVTLSCSPISGHRSVSWYQQTPGQGLQFLFEYFSETQRNKGNFPGRFSGRQFSNSRSEMNVSTLELGDSALYLCASTWGIPEAEAFFGQGTRLTVV.

The chain employs TRBV15 and TRBJ1-5; no firm D call. The CDR3 covers 14 residues. Deletions cut 3 bases from V and 7 bases from J, with 13 bases between. Germline CDR1 is LNHNV and CDR2 is YYDKDF (reference sequence). The DNA for the CDR3 is TGTGCCACCAGCAGGGGCCGGGGAGACCAGCCCCAGCATTTT. Its protein is CATSRGRGDQPQHF.

V and J are TRBV7-6 and TRBJ1-1; 10 bases map to TRBD1. Per germline, CDR1 SGHVS and CDR2 FNYEAQ. The CDR3 contains 15 residues. V lost 7 bases to trimming and J lost 4 bases; unmatched junction nucleotides: 9. CDR3 coding DNA: TGTGCCAGCACCATAGGGGACAGGGGACCCACTGAAGCTTTCTTT. Translation: CASTIGDRGPTEAFF.

This clone was seen only once. The gene calls are TRBV5-1 and TRBJ2-2; D unclear. CDR3 size: 14 residues. V dropped 5 bases and J dropped 6 bases, with 14 bases sitting between them. Germline CDR1 SGHRS, CDR2 YFSETQ. As DNA, the CDR3 is TGCGCCAGCAGTTTTCCACGGCCTGCCGGGGAGCTGTTTTTT. Protein sequence: CASSFPRPAGELFF.

This clone was observed a few times. The chain employs TRBV10-3 and TRBJ2-3; D ambiguous. This CDR3 contains 13 residues. Deletions cut 0 bases from V and 4 bases from J, with 5 bases between. Germline CDR1 is ENHRY and CDR2 is SYGVKD. DNA of the CDR3: TGTGCCATCAGTGAGTCGGATTCAGATACGCAGTATTTT. Its protein product is CAISESDSDTQYF.

The chain uses TRBV5-4 and TRBJ2-3, with 10 bases matching TRBD1. Trimming cost V 4 bases and J 6 bases; bases outside gene matches: 8. Germline V CDR1 and CDR2: SGHNT, YYREEE (reference sequence). CDR3 length equals 15 residues. As DNA, the CDR3 is TGTGCCAGCAGCGGAACGGGACAGGGGACCGATACGCAGTATTTT. Translated, it gives CASSGTGQGTDTQYF.

Details on this clone: The same CDR3 arises from other DNA sequences in this sample as well. The chain employs TRBV29-1 and TRBJ2-3; tentatively, D is TRBD1 or TRBD2 (5 bases each). The CDR3 extends over 14 amino acids. V lost 5 bases to trimming and J lost 3 bases, with 15 bases between them. CDR1 is SQVTM, CDR2 ANQGSEA, per germline. CDR3 coding DNA: TGCAGCGTTTACGCCCGGGACCGTACAGATACGCAGTATTTT. It encodes CSVYARDRTDTQYF.

The chain has TRBV29-1 and TRBJ2-5, with D tentatively TRBD1 (6 bases). This CDR3 has 12 amino acids. Germline CDR1 reads SQVTM; CDR2 reads ANQGSEA. Trimming took off 6 bases at V and 5 bases at J, with 13 bases between the two ends. The CDR3 bases are TGCAGCGTAGGGACATCCGGGGAGACCCAGTACTTC. It yields the protein CSVGTSGETQYF.

V is TRBV6-5 and J is TRBJ2-5, with a weak D call TRBD2 (6 bases). Trimming shortened V by 4 bases and J by 5 bases, and 17 bases separated the two germline ends. The CDR3 contains 15 residues. CDR1 and CDR2 from the germline V gene are MNHEY and SVGAGI. CDR3 sequence (DNA): TGTGCCAGCAGTTGGCTTGACAGCGGGCGTGAGACCCAGTACTTC. Protein sequence: CASSWLDSGRETQYF.

About this clone itself: Relative to the germline gene, one junction end is altered; a read error may explain this. The chain joins TRBV7-8 to TRBJ2-7; TRBD1 matches 8 bases. CDR1 is SGHVS and CDR2 is FQNEAQ in the germline V gene. The CDR3 loop spans 14 amino acids. In nucleotides, the CDR3 is TGTGCCAGCACCTTAAGACAGGGGTTCTACGAGCAGTACTTC. This translates into CASTLRQGFYEQYF.

This clone was detected only a few times. The CDR3 sequence: CASSRVGNEQFF. The DNA of the CDR3 is TGTGCCAGCAGCCGAGTCGGGAATGAGCAGTTCTTC. This sequence joins TRBV6-1 and TRBJ2-1; D uncertain. CDR3 length: 12 residues. Looked up from germline, CDR1 is MNHNS and CDR2 is SASEGT. V lost 6 bases and J lost 7, with 10 bases in between.

V is TRBV5-6 and J is TRBJ1-1; 8 bases match TRBD1. This CDR3 region has 13 residues. Trimming cost V 4 bases and J 4 bases; bases outside gene matches: 3. The germline V gene encodes CDR1 SGHDT and CDR2 YYEEEE. CDR3 amino acids: CASSRTGITEAFF. The CDR3 DNA sequence: TGTGCCAGCAGCCGGACAGGGATCACTGAAGCTTTCTTT.

This clone was found a few times. This sequence joins TRBV19 and TRBJ1-2, with D perhaps matching TRBD1 (5 bases). Germline V CDR1 and CDR2: LNHDA, SQIVND (reference sequence). This CDR3 has 16 amino acids. The V gene lost 10 bases and the J gene lost 2 bases, with 23 bases spanning the gap. The DNA of the CDR3 is TGTGCCACTCACAACCCGCTCCTCAGGGTCAACTATGGCTACACCTTC. Translated, it gives CATHNPLLRVNYGYTF. Variable domain in full (rest from reference TRBV19 and TRBJ1-2): DGGITQSPKYLFRKEGQNVTLSCEQNLNHDAMYWYRQDPGQGLRLIYYSQIVNDFQKGDIAEGYSVSREKKESFPLTVTSAQKNPTAFYLCATHNPLLRVNYGYTFGSGTRLTVV.

The rearrangement links TRBV6-5 to TRBJ2-2; 9 bases are shared with TRBD1. The trim removed 6 bases at V and 2 bases at J, leaving 4 bases unmatched. CDR1 and CDR2 from the germline V gene are MNHEY and SVGAGI. CDR3 length: 15 residues. The CDR3 region is CASRQDRGNTGELFF. DNA for the CDR3: TGTGCCAGCAGGCAGGACAGGGGAAACACCGGGGAGCTGTTTTTT.

The chain uses TRBV7-9 and TRBJ2-3; 12 bases are a match to TRBD2. J gave up 0 bases and V 5 bases, and 6 bases lay outside the gene matches. Germline lookup yields CDR1 SEHNR and CDR2 FQNEAQ (reference sequence). This CDR3 region has 17 residues. The CDR3 DNA follows: TGTGCCAGCAGCGATCGGACTAGCGGGGCTAGCACAGATACGCAGTATTTT. Its protein product is CASSDRTSGASTDTQYF.

V and J are TRBV5-4 and TRBJ2-1, with 7 bases matching TRBD2. Germline V gives CDR1 SGHNT, CDR2 YYREEE (reference sequence). The junction had 10 bases not matched to a gene; V was cut back by 4 bases and J by 6 bases. This CDR3 region has 15 residues. This chain's CDR3 is CASSPRTRAPNEQFF. The CDR3 DNA is TGTGCCAGCAGCCCACGGACTAGAGCGCCCAATGAGCAGTTCTTC.

CDR3 bases: TGCAGCGTTGGCTCAGGGGGGAGGACTGAAGCTTTCTTT. Residues: CSVGSGGRTEAFF. The rearrangement uses TRBV29-1 and TRBJ1-1; 7 positions agree with TRBD1. J was trimmed by 5 bases and V by 4 bases; bases with no gene match: 7. Germline CDR1 SQVTM, CDR2 ANQGSEA. There are 13 residues in the CDR3.

CDR3 DNA sequence: TGTGCCAGCGGATCCCCAGTGTCCTACGAGCAGTACTTC. This encodes CASGSPVSYEQYF. The chain couples TRBV27 to TRBJ2-7; D gene uncertain. The CDR3 sequence is 13 residues long. Trimming removed 8 bases from V and 1 base from J, with 12 bases in between. From germline, CDR1 is MNHEY and CDR2 SMNVEV (reference sequence).

V gene TRBV7-6 combines with J gene TRBJ2-6; 10 bases line up with TRBD1. This CDR3 is built from 17 residues. From germline, CDR1 is SGHVS and CDR2 FNYEAQ. With V trimmed by 6 bases and J by 0 bases, 5 bases remained unmatched. CDR3 nucleotide sequence: TGTGCCAGCAGTGCGACAGGGGGCGCCTCTGGGGCCAACGTCCTGACTTTC. Its translation: CASSATGGASGANVLTF.

Regarding this clone: This likely comes from a read error, as the CDR3 has no conserved phenylalanine or tryptophan at its end. DNA for the CDR3: TGCGCCAGCAGCGGGACAGGGTACGGAAACACCATATATGTT. Its protein product is CASSGTGYGNTIYV. The chain recombines TRBV5-1 with TRBJ1-3; 9 bases align to TRBD1. This CDR3 has 14 amino acids. The germline CDR1 and CDR2 sequences are SGHRS and YFSETQ. Trimming at V came to 4 bases and at J to 4 bases, leaving 3 bases not matched to a gene.

The rearrangement links TRBV12-5 to TRBJ2-5; 9 bases fit TRBD2. The CDR3 totals 16 residues. In germline, CDR1 is LGHNT, CDR2 FRNRAP. V lost 1 base, J lost 5 bases, and 8 bases stayed unmatched. CDR3: CASGLGVSGSTETQYF. CDR3 DNA: TGTGCTAGTGGTTTGGGTGTTAGCGGGAGTACGGAGACCCAGTACTTC.